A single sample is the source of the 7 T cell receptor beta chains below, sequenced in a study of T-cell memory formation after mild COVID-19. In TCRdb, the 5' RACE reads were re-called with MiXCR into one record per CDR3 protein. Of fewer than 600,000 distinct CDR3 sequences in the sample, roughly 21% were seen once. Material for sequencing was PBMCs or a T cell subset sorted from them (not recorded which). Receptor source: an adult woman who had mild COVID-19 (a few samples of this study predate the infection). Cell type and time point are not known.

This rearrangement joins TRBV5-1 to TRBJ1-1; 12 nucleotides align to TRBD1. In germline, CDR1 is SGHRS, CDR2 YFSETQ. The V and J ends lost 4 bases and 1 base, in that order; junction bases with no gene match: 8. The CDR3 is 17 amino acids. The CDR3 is CASSPYGTGGSNTEAFF. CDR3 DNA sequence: TGCGCCAGCAGCCCTTACGGGACAGGGGGCTCGAACACTGAAGCTTTCTTT. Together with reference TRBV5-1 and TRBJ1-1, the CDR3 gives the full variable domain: KAGVTQTPRYLIKTRGQQVTLSCSPISGHRSVSWYQQTPGQGLQFLFEYFSETQRNKGNFPGRFSGRQFSNSRSEMNVSTLELGDSALYLCASSPYGTGGSNTEAFFGQGTRLTVV.

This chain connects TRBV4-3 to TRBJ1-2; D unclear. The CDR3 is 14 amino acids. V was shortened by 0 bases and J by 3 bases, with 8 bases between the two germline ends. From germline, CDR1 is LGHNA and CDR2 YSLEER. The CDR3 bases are TGCGCCAGCAGCCAAGATTTCTATGACTATGGCTACACCTTC. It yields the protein CASSQDFYDYGYTF.

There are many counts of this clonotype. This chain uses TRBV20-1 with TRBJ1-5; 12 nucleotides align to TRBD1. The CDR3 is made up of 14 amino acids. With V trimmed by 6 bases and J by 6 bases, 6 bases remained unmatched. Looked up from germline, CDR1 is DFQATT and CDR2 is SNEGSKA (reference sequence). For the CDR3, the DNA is TGCAGTGCGGGGGACAGGGGGCGCTTTCAGCCCCAGCATTTT. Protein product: CSAGDRGRFQPQHF.

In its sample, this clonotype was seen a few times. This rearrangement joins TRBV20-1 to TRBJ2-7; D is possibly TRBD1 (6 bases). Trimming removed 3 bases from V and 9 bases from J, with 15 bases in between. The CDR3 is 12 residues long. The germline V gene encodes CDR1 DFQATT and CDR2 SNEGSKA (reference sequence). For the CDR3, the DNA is TGCAGTGCTAGGGTGTCAGGGGTTAGGCAGTACTTC. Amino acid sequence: CSARVSGVRQYF.

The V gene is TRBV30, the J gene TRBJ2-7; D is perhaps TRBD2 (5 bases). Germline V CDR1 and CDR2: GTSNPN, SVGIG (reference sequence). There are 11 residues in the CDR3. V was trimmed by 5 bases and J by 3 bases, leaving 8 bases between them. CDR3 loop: CAWARGYEQYF. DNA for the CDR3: TGTGCCTGGGCCCGGGGCTACGAGCAGTACTTC.

CDR3 sequence reads: CASRTGFDYGYTF. CDR3 nucleotides: TGTGCCAGCAGAACAGGGTTTGACTATGGCTACACCTTC. The V gene is TRBV7-2, the J gene TRBJ1-2; possibly TRBD1 for D (6 bases). Trimming took off 6 bases at V and 3 bases at J, with 11 bases between the two ends. CDR1 is SGHTA and CDR2 is FQGNSA in the germline V gene. The length of the CDR3 is 13 residues.

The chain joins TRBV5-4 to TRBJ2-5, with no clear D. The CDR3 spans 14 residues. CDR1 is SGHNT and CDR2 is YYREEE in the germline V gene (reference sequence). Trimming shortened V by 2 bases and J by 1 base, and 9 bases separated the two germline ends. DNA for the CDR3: TGTGCCAGCAGCTTCCTTGCCACCCAAGAGACCCAGTACTTC. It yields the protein CASSFLATQETQYF. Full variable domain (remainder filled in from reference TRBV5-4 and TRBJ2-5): ETGVTQSPTHLIKTRGQQVTLRCSSQSGHNTVSWYQQALGQGPQFIFQYYREEENGRGNFPPRFSGLQFPNYSSELNVNALELDDSALYLCASSFLATQETQYFGPGTRLLVL.